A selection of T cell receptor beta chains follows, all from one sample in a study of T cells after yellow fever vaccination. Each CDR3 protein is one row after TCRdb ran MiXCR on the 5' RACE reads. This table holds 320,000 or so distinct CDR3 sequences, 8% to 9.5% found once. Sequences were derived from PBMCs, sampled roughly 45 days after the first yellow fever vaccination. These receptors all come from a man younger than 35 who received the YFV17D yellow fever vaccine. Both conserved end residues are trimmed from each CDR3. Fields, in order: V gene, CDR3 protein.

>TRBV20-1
SARTALSEQF
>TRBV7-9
ASMFSWYQETQY
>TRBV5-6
ASSLETSLF
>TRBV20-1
SARGSQGRGKNIQY
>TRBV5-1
ASSLTHRQSSTDTQY
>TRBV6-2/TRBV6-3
ASSRREGRGQY
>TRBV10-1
ASSGTIYNEQF
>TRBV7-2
ASSIGSGPDTQY
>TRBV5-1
ASSLAPDRSTGELF
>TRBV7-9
ASSLTFYGYT
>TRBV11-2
ASSRLAGGPGFEETQY
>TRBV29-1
SVGAVNYGYT
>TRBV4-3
ASSQIWTGVDNEQF
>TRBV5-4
ASSSQQGATEAF
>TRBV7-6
ASSRGTPTLQETQY
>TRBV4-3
ASSPVHFDLSYGYT